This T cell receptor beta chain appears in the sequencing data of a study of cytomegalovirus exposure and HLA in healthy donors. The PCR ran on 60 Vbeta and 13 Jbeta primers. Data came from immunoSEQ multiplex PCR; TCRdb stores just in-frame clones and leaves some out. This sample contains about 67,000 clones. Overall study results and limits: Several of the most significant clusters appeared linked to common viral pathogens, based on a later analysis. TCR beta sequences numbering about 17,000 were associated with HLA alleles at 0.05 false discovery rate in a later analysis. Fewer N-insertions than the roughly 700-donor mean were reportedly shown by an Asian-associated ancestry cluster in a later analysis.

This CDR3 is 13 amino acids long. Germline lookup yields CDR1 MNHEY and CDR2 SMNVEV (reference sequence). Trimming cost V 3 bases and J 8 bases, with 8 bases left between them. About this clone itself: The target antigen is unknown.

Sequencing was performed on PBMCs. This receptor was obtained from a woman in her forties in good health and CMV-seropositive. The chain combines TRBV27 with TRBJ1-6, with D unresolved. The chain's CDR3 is CASSLREDSPLHF. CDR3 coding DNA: TGTGCCAGCAGTTTGAGGGAAGATTCACCCCTCCACTTT.